The 21 T cell receptor beta chains in this list originate from one sample, sequenced in a study of OX40 agonist ivuxolimab in advanced cancers. TCRdb keeps only in-frame clones here, not all; method: immunoSEQ multiplex PCR. Of nearly 70,000 clones in the sample, roughly 80% are singletons; the top ten hold over 1.3%. Sample: CD4+ or CD8+ T cells sorted from blood, taken in a trial of the OX40 agonist ivuxolimab. The receptors come from an adult with an advanced solid tumor such as melanoma, head and neck, liver or kidney cancer.

The gene calls are TRBV4-1 and TRBJ2-3; D might be TRBD1 (5 bases). CDR3 length: 17 amino acids. Trimming pared 4 bases from V and 1 base from J, leaving 18 bases between. CDR1 and CDR2 (germline): MGHRA, YSYEKL. CDR3 amino acids: CASSPLGQGGGTDTQYF. In DNA, the CDR3 is TGCGCCAGCAGCCCCTTAGGGCAGGGCGGCGGCACAGATACGCAGTATTTT.

The chain couples TRBV5-1 to TRBJ2-6; no definite D call. Trimming shortened V by 7 bases and J by 0 bases, and 5 bases separated the two germline ends. The CDR3 runs to 13 residues. Germline V lookup: CDR1 SGHRS, CDR2 YFSETQ. CDR3 nucleotides: TGCGCCAGCGACCACTCTGGGGCCAACGTCCTGACTTTC. This encodes CASDHSGANVLTF.

The chain employs TRBV9 and TRBJ2-6; 7 positions agree with TRBD1. The CDR3 runs to 21 residues. V shed 3 bases, J shed 4 bases, and the junction held 22 bases outside the gene matches. Germline V CDR1 and CDR2: SGDLS, YYNGEE. Written as DNA, the CDR3 is TGTGCCAGCAGCGCCAGTTTGATGGGACAGTGGAATAGCAGGGGGGCCAACGTCCTGACTTTC. Its translation: CASSASLMGQWNSRGANVLTF.

CDR3 sequence (DNA): TGTGCCAGCAGCTTATCCGGTGCGCCTTGGATCGACACAGATACGCAGTATTTT. Translated: CASSLSGAPWIDTDTQYF. The chain is built from TRBV11-2 and TRBJ2-3; no clear D gene. The germline V gene has CDR1 SGHAT and CDR2 FQNNGV. The ends were cut back, 2 bases at V and 2 bases at J, with 20 bases in the middle. There are 18 residues in the CDR3.

V is TRBV21-1 and J is TRBJ1-1. TRBV21-1 is a known pseudogene. This CDR3 comprises 15 residues. As DNA, the CDR3 is TGTGCCAGCAGCAAAGAGAGAGATAACCGGGGTGAAGCTTTCTTT. Translated, it gives CASSKERDNRGEAFF.

The chain uses TRBV6-1 and TRBJ1-5; 7 bases agree with TRBD1. This CDR3 comprises 20 residues. CDR1 is MNHNS, CDR2 SASEGT, per germline. Trimming cost V 1 base and J 5 bases; bases outside gene matches: 20. CDR3 region: CASSEVNEWRRGLGDQPQHF. The DNA for the CDR3 is TGTGCCAGCAGTGAAGTCAATGAGTGGCGCAGGGGGTTAGGGGATCAGCCCCAGCATTTT.

This clone has a single count. The gene calls are TRBV5-1 and TRBJ2-3; D unclear. The CDR3 extends over 16 amino acids. The germline CDR1 and CDR2 sequences are SGHRS and YFSETQ. With 1 base removed from V and 1 base from J, the gap between germline ends came to 13 bases. CDR3 DNA sequence: TGCGCCAGCAGCTTGTTTGGGGATGTGGGCACAGATACGCAGTATTTT. This encodes CASSLFGDVGTDTQYF.

The chain combines TRBV28 with TRBJ1-1; 11 nucleotides line up with TRBD1. Germline V gives CDR1 MDHEN, CDR2 SYDVKM. Trimming at V came to 6 bases and at J to 1 base, leaving 10 bases not matched to a gene. CDR3 size: 17 residues. In DNA form, the CDR3 reads TGTGCCAGCAGGCCCCCGGGACAGGGGGTTGGGAACACTGAAGCTTTCTTT. This codes for CASRPPGQGVGNTEAFF.

The J gene is TRBJ2-7, the V gene TRBV28; TRBD1 agrees at 10 bases. The V segment lost 6 bases and the J segment 1 base; nucleotides outside the gene matches: 6. The germline V gene has CDR1 MDHEN and CDR2 SYDVKM. This CDR3 is built from 15 residues. The CDR3, as DNA: TGTGCCAGCAGGACCGGGACAGGGGTATCCTACGAGCAGTACTTC. Translating gives CASRTGTGVSYEQYF.

This sequence joins TRBV10-2 and TRBJ2-2; D is unresolved. Germline values: CDR1 WSHSY, CDR2 SAAADI. Trimming removed 6 bases from V and 3 bases from J, with 17 bases in between. CDR3 size: 16 residues. The CDR3 reads CASRDWTPIDTGELFF. DNA of the CDR3: TGCGCCAGCAGAGACTGGACCCCAATCGACACCGGGGAGCTGTTTTTT.

The V gene is TRBV19, the J gene TRBJ2-3, with D tentatively TRBD1 (6 bases). CDR1 is LNHDA, CDR2 SQIVND, per germline (reference sequence). There are 16 residues in the CDR3. V gave up 5 bases and J gave up 1 base, with 16 bases separating them. CDR3 loop: CASSPQQGQGTDTQYF. In DNA, the CDR3 is TGTGCCAGTAGTCCCCAACAGGGCCAGGGCACAGATACGCAGTATTTT.

The chain joins TRBV2 to TRBJ1-2; tentative D call: TRBD1 (6 bases). The V gene lost 2 bases and the J gene lost 7 bases, with 11 bases spanning the gap. This CDR3 has 13 residues. Germline lookup yields CDR1 SNHLY and CDR2 FYNNEI. CDR3 residues: CASSEHREAGYTF. The CDR3 nucleotides are TGTGCCAGCAGTGAACACAGGGAGGCTGGCTACACCTTC.

The chain joins TRBV2 to TRBJ1-3; D unclear. Germline-derived CDR1 and CDR2 are SNHLY and FYNNEI. The V end lost 4 bases, the J end lost 0 bases, and 7 bases lay between the germline ends. The CDR3 totals 14 residues. The CDR3 spells CASSGGRSGNTIYF. DNA of the CDR3: TGTGCCAGCAGTGGCGGCCGCTCTGGAAACACCATATATTTT.

The chain carries TRBV21-1 and TRBJ1-3; the table calls TRBD1, which could not be checked here. TRBV21-1 is classified as a pseudogene. The CDR3 is 16 residues long. The CDR3 DNA is TGTGCCAGCAGCCCCCTTAGGGGTAGCTCTGGAAACACCATATATTTT. Residues: CASSPLRGSSGNTIYF.

This clone came up a few times. This sequence joins TRBV2 and TRBJ2-1; D gene unclear. Germline values: CDR1 SNHLY, CDR2 FYNNEI. CDR3 length equals 14 residues. The V end lost 5 bases, the J end lost 9 bases, and 17 bases lay between the germline ends. The CDR3 spells CASSRSSLASEQFF. In nucleotides, the CDR3 is TGTGCCAGCAGTAGGTCCTCCTTGGCTTCTGAGCAGTTCTTC. The full variable domain, completed using reference TRBV2 and TRBJ2-1, is EPEVTQTPSHQVTQMGQEVILRCVPISNHLYFYWYRQILGQKVEFLVSFYNNEISEKSEIFDDQFSVERPDGSNFTLKIRSTKLEDSAMYFCASSRSSLASEQFFGPGTRLTVL.

The chain has TRBV4-2 and TRBJ2-7; D is perhaps TRBD2 (5 bases). This CDR3 has 15 amino acids. V gave up 4 bases and J gave up 2 bases, with 15 bases separating them. Germline V CDR1 and CDR2: LGHNA, YNFKEQ. As DNA, the CDR3 is TGTGCCAGCAGCCGCGAACTAGACGTCGCCTACGAGCAGTACTTC. This codes for CASSRELDVAYEQYF.

CDR3 sequence: CASSETGAPYGYTF. The CDR3 DNA follows: TGTGCCAGCAGTGAGACAGGTGCCCCTTATGGCTACACCTTC. The chain has TRBV2 and TRBJ1-2, with D perhaps matching TRBD1 (6 bases). Trimming took 3 bases from V and 5 from J, leaving 13 bases between them. The CDR3 is 14 residues long. Germline V gene sequence: CDR1 SNHLY, CDR2 FYNNEI.

The genes are TRBV15 and TRBJ2-5; D may be TRBD2 (5 bases). The CDR3 loop spans 14 amino acids. Per germline, CDR1 LNHNV and CDR2 YYDKDF (reference sequence). The V and J ends lost 3 bases and 3 bases respectively, with 11 bases between them. The CDR3 nucleotides read TGTGCCACCAGCAGCCAACTGAGGGAAGAGACCCAGTACTTC. Protein product: CATSSQLREETQYF.

Only a few counts were recorded for this clone. The chain combines TRBV7-2 with TRBJ2-5, with a possible D match to TRBD1 (5 bases). V was pared by 0 bases and J by 2 bases, with 13 bases between. The CDR3 covers 16 residues. Germline V gene data show CDR1 as SGHTA and CDR2 as FQGNSA. CDR3 loop: CASSLARGTTQETQYF. The CDR3 coding sequence is TGTGCCAGCAGCTTAGCTAGGGGTACCACACAAGAGACCCAGTACTTC.

This clone was seen a few times. The chain couples TRBV11-2 to TRBJ2-1; tentative D call: TRBD2 (6 bases). This CDR3 has 16 residues. Germline V lookup: CDR1 SGHAT, CDR2 FQNNGV. Trimming took off 5 bases at V and 0 bases at J, with 14 bases between the two ends. CDR3 DNA sequence: TGTGCCAGCAGCCCGATCGGGGGTAGCTCCTACAATGAGCAGTTCTTC. This codes for CASSPIGGSSYNEQFF.

The V and J genes are TRBV5-1 and TRBJ2-6; the D is unclear. Trimming shortened V by 6 bases and J by 4 bases, and 17 bases separated the two germline ends. CDR1 is SGHRS and CDR2 is YFSETQ in the germline V gene. The CDR3 runs to 16 residues. Here the CDR3 reads CASTQQVTVGANVLTF. The CDR3 nucleotides are TGCGCCAGCACACAGCAGGTGACTGTCGGGGCCAACGTCCTGACTTTC.